This is a list of T cell receptor beta chains from one sample in a study of cytomegalovirus exposure and HLA in healthy donors. Method: immunoSEQ multiplex PCR; TCRdb's copy keeps in-frame clones and lacks some. Of around 180,000 clones in the sample, about 77% were seen once. Material for sequencing was PBMCs. Source of these receptors: a man between 60 and 75 years old in good health and CMV-seronegative. The CDR3 runs from the conserved cysteine through the conserved F or W. The D gene is left open where the match is weak. Size is stated for part of the rows, as once, few or many counts, or as a class when the clone is expanded.

v_call,clone_size,d_call,j_call,cdr3_aa,cdr3_nt
TRBV13,.,.,TRBJ2-5,CASSSRKRTDQETQYF,TGTGCCAGCAGCTCGAGAAAAAGGACAGATCAAGAGACCCAGTACTTC
TRBV18,.,.,TRBJ2-7,CASSPGRTGRGEQYF,TGTGCCAGCTCGCCCGGGAGGACAGGGCGGGGGGAGCAGTACTTC
TRBV27,.,.,TRBJ2-3,CASRNRGTLQYF,TGTGCCAGCAGGAACCGGGGGACTTTGCAGTATTTT
TRBV7-3,.,.,TRBJ2-7,CASSPRGSYEQYF,TGTGCCAGCAGCCCCCGGGGGTCCTACGAGCAGTACTTC
TRBV19,few,TRBD1,TRBJ1-1,CASSIAGGPTLTTEAFF,TGTGCCAGTAGTATAGCAGGGGGCCCGACCCTCACCACTGAAGCTTTCTTT
TRBV6-5,.,.,TRBJ2-7,CASIGTAYEQYF,TGTGCCAGCATCGGTACAGCCTACGAGCAGTACTTC
TRBV10-3,.,TRBD1,TRBJ2-3,CAISEWDRGTDTQYF,TGTGCCATCAGTGAATGGGACAGGGGCACAGATACGCAGTATTTT
TRBV2,.,.,TRBJ1-1,CASSFNMNTEAFF,TGTGCCAGCAGTTTTAACATGAACACTGAAGCTTTCTTT
TRBV7-9,.,.,TRBJ1-1,CASSLSSGKNTEAFF,TGTGCCAGCAGCTTAAGTAGTGGTAAGAACACTGAAGCTTTCTTT
TRBV14,once,.,TRBJ1-2,CASSESGTPSYGYTF,TGTGCCAGCAGCGAGTCGGGGACTCCAAGCTATGGATACACCTTC
TRBV9,.,.,TRBJ1-2,CASSARGRNYGYTF,TGTGCCAGCAGCGCACGCGGCCGGAACTATGGCTACACCTTC
TRBV29-1,.,TRBD1,TRBJ2-1,CSVLWDRLVGGQFF,TGCAGCGTTCTATGGGACAGACTTGTAGGCGGGCAGTTCTTC
TRBV13,.,.,TRBJ1-2,CASSSENYGYTF,TGTGCCAGCAGCTCCGAGAACTATGGCTACACCTTC
TRBV10-3,.,.,TRBJ2-3,CAISESSRGGPSDTQYF,TGTGCCATCAGTGAGTCCAGTCGGGGTGGGCCTTCAGATACGCAGTATTTT
TRBV9,.,.,TRBJ1-1,CASSAQANTEAFF,TGTGCCAGCAGCGCCCAGGCAAACACTGAAGCTTTCTTT
TRBV28,.,TRBD2,TRBJ2-1,CASSHLAGANEQFF,TGTGCCAGCAGTCATCTAGCGGGAGCCAATGAGCAGTTCTTC
TRBV2,.,TRBD1,TRBJ2-2,CASRDRGRWTGELFF,TGTGCCAGCAGGGACAGGGGGCGGTGGACCGGGGAGCTGTTTTTT
TRBV25-1,few,TRBD1,TRBJ1-2,CASSTRDRLGGYTF,TGTGCCAGCAGTACGCGGGACAGACTGGGTGGCTACACCTTC
TRBV6-4,.,.,TRBJ1-3,CARTTGPGNTIYF,TGTGCCAGGACCACAGGGCCTGGAAACACCATATATTTT
TRBV9,.,TRBD2,TRBJ2-7,CASSPGTSGSYEQYF,TGTGCCAGCAGCCCTGGGACTAGCGGCTCCTACGAGCAGTACTTC
TRBV10-1,.,TRBD1,TRBJ2-3,CASSEPGQGADTQYF,TGCGCCAGCAGCGAACCGGGACAGGGAGCAGATACGCAGTATTTT
TRBV29-1,.,TRBD2,TRBJ2-3,CSTTLAGGRADTQYF,TGCAGCACTACTCTAGCGGGGGGTCGCGCAGATACGCAGTATTTT
TRBV28,.,.,TRBJ1-1,CASSFVAEAFF,TGTGCCAGCAGTTTTGTCGCTGAGGCTTTCTTT
TRBV5-1,.,TRBD1,TRBJ1-4,CASSSTGTIDEKLFF,TGCGCCAGCAGCTCGACAGGGACCATCGATGAAAAACTGTTTTTT
TRBV18,once,TRBD1,TRBJ1-2,CASSFGPGQGAIDGYTF,TGTGCCAGCTCATTCGGACCGGGACAGGGGGCGATTGATGGCTACACCTTC
TRBV6-6,.,.,TRBJ1-2,CASSYSDGNYGYPF,TGTGCCAGCAGTTACTCTGACGGGAACTATGGCTACCCCTTC
TRBV9,.,TRBD2,TRBJ2-1,CASSETGTRDYNEQFF,TGTGCCAGCAGCGAGACCGGGACTAGGGACTACAATGAGCAGTTCTTC
TRBV5-1,.,.,TRBJ2-2,CASSLARQGDGGELFF,TGCGCCAGCAGCTTGGCCAGGCAGGGCGACGGCGGGGAGCTGTTTTTT
TRBV6-1,.,.,TRBJ1-2,CASLWQVESYGYTF,TGTGCCAGCCTGTGGCAGGTCGAATCCTATGGCTACACCTTC
TRBV5-6,.,.,TRBJ2-5,CASSLASPETQYF,TGTGCCAGCAGCTTGGCCTCCCCAGAGACCCAGTACTTC
TRBV2,once,.,TRBJ2-2,CASSNRDRPNTGELFF,TGTGCCAGCAGTAATCGCGACAGACCTAACACCGGGGAGCTGTTTTTT
TRBV27,.,.,TRBJ2-3,CASKASPDTQYF,TGTGCCAGCAAGGCTAGCCCCGATACGCAGTATTTT
TRBV19,.,.,TRBJ1-1,CASIQVGNTEAFF,TGTGCCAGTATCCAGGTGGGGAACACTGAAGCTTTCTTT
TRBV7-8,.,TRBD2,TRBJ2-2,CASSYGLGLAGTGELFF,TGTGCCAGCAGCTATGGTCTGGGACTAGCGGGAACCGGGGAGCTGTTTTTT
TRBV7-9,.,.,TRBJ1-1,CASSFESSNTEAFF,TGTGCCAGCAGCTTCGAGTCCTCTAACACTGAAGCTTTCTTT
TRBV30,few,TRBD1,TRBJ2-1,CAWSARLGTGGYNEQFF,TGTGCCTGGAGCGCTAGACTCGGGACAGGGGGATACAATGAGCAGTTCTTC
TRBV7-9,few,.,TRBJ1-2,CASSLGEDYGYTF,TGTGCCAGCAGCTTAGGGGAGGACTATGGCTACACCTTC
TRBV4-1,once,TRBD1,TRBJ1-2,CASSQDRGLVAGGYTF,TGCGCCAGCAGCCAGGACAGGGGGTTAGTAGCGGGTGGCTACACCTTC
TRBV9,.,.,TRBJ1-2,CASKDREYGYTF,TGTGCCAGCAAAGACAGAGAATATGGCTACACCTTC
TRBV15,.,.,TRBJ1-2,CATSKGGGYGYTF,TGTGCCACCAGCAAGGGGGGGGGCTATGGCTACACCTTC
TRBV4-3,.,.,TRBJ1-2,CASSRGEGYYGYTF,TGCGCCAGCAGCCGAGGGGAGGGGTACTATGGCTACACCTTC
TRBV9,few,.,TRBJ2-1,CASSVEVRGRDEQFF,TGTGCCAGCAGCGTAGAGGTCAGGGGAAGGGATGAGCAGTTCTTC
TRBV7-8,.,TRBD2,TRBJ2-5,CASSLWQLAGTQETQYF,TGTGCCAGCAGCTTATGGCAACTAGCGGGTACCCAAGAGACCCAGTACTTC
TRBV30,.,TRBD2,TRBJ2-7,CAWKWSGSDEQYF,TGTGCCTGGAAATGGAGCGGGAGCGACGAGCAGTACTTC
TRBV28,.,TRBD2,TRBJ2-1,CASSSPTSGSLNEQFF,TGTGCCAGCAGTTCCCCGACTAGCGGGAGTTTGAATGAGCAGTTCTTC
TRBV11-2,.,TRBD2,TRBJ2-7,CASSLSSWEGVYEQYF,TGTGCCAGCAGCTTAAGTTCGTGGGAGGGCGTGTACGAGCAGTACTTC
TRBV6-5,.,TRBD1,TRBJ1-3,CASSNRGSGNTIYF,TGTGCCAGCAGTAACAGGGGCTCTGGAAACACCATATATTTT
TRBV5-4,.,.,TRBJ2-3,CASSQSSGANTDTQYF,TGTGCCAGCAGCCAAAGTTCAGGGGCAAACACAGATACGCAGTATTTT
TRBV18,few,TRBD1,TRBJ2-5,CASSPSQGAYETQYF,TGTGCCAGCTCACCATCACAGGGGGCGTATGAGACCCAGTACTTC
TRBV5-1,few,TRBD1,TRBJ2-5,CASSFSRQGPETQYF,TGCGCCAGCAGCTTTTCGCGACAGGGGCCGGAGACCCAGTACTTC